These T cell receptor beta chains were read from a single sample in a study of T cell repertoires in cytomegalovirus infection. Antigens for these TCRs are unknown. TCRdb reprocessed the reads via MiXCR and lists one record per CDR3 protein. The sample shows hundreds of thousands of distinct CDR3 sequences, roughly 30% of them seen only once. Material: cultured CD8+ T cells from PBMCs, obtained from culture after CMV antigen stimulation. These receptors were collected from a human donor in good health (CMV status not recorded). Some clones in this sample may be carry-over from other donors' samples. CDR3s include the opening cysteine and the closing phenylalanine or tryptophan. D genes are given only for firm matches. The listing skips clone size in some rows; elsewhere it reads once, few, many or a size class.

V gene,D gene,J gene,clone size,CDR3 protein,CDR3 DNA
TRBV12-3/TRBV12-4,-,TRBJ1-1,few,CASSWARTEAFF,TGTGCCAGCAGTTGGGCCCGGACTGAAGCTTTCTTT
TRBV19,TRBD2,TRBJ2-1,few,CASTALAGGYNEQFF,TGTGCCAGTACCGCACTAGCGGGGGGCTACAATGAGCAGTTCTTC
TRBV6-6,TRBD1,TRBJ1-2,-,CASNTGDYGYTF,TGTGCCAGCAATACAGGGGATTATGGCTACACCTTC
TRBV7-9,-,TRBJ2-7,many,CASTHSQRSYEQYF,TGTGCCAGCACCCATAGTCAGCGCTCCTACGAGCAGTACTTC
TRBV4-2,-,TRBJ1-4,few,CASSQRRGGRENEKLFF,TGTGCCAGCAGCCAAAGAAGGGGAGGCAGGGAAAATGAAAAACTGTTTTTT
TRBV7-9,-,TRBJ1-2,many,CASSSDRDSPGYTF,TGTGCCAGCAGCTCAGACCGGGACTCCCCTGGCTACACCTTC
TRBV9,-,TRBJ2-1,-,CASSAHDDEQFF,TGTGCCAGCAGCGCACACGATGATGAGCAGTTCTTC
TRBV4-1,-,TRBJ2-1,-,CASSTQASPYNEQFF,TGCGCCAGCAGCACTCAGGCTTCTCCCTACAATGAGCAGTTCTTC
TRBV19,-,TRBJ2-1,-,CASSITGWNNEQFF,TGTGCCAGTAGTATTACAGGGTGGAACAATGAGCAGTTCTTC
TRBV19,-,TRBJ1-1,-,CASSMVRMNTEAFF,TGTGCCAGTAGTATGGTCCGCATGAACACTGAAGCTTTCTTT
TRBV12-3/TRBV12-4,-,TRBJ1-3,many,CASSSPLQAGNTIYF,TGTGCCAGCAGTTCCCCATTACAAGCTGGGAACACCATATATTTT
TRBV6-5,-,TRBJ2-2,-,CASRSRAGELFF,TGTGCCAGCAGAAGCCGGGCCGGGGAGCTGTTTTTT
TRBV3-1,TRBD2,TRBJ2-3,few,CASSQISGLAGDDTDTQYF,TGTGCCAGCAGCCAAATTTCGGGACTAGCGGGGGACGACACAGATACGCAGTATTTT
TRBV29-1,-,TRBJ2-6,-,CSVSGRGAAGANVLTF,TGCAGCGTTTCGGGGCGCGGCGCCGCTGGGGCCAACGTCCTGACTTTC
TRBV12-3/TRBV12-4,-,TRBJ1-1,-,CASSLSALTEAFF,TGTGCCAGCAGTTTAAGCGCCCTCACTGAAGCTTTCTTT
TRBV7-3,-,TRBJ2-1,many,CASSQKNTGSSYNEQFF,TGTGCCAGCAGCCAAAAGAACACAGGGAGCTCCTACAATGAGCAGTTCTTC
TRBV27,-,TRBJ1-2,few,CASSRRNRDGYTF,TGTGCCAGCAGTCGACGGAACAGGGATGGCTACACCTTC
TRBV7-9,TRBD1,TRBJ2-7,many,CASSSRGTGSYEQYF,TGTGCCAGCAGCTCTAGAGGGACAGGGTCCTACGAGCAGTACTTC
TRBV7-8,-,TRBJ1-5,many,CASSLVRQGSLNQPQHF,TGTGCCAGCAGCTTAGTGAGGCAGGGGTCACTTAATCAGCCCCAGCATTTT
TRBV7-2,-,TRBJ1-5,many,CASSPTGGGLGQPQHF,TGTGCCAGCAGCCCAACAGGCGGGGGATTGGGTCAGCCCCAGCATTTT
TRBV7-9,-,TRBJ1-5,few,CASSLAGESNQPQHF,TGTGCCAGCAGCTTAGCTGGGGAAAGCAATCAGCCCCAGCATTTT
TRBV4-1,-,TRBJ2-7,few,CASSRASQAYEQYF,TGCGCCAGCAGCCGAGCATCCCAGGCGTACGAGCAGTACTTC
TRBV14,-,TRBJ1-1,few,CASSLYYGQSNTEAFF,TGTGCCAGCAGCCTTTATTATGGACAGAGTAACACTGAAGCTTTCTTT
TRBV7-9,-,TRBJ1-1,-,CASSEDMGAFF,TGTGCCAGCAGCGAAGATATGGGAGCTTTCTTT
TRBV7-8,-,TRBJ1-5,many,CASSLEWGEPQHF,TGTGCCAGCAGCTTAGAGTGGGGAGAGCCCCAGCATTTT
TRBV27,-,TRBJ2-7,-,CASSYGPYYEQYF,TGTGCCAGCAGTTATGGGCCATACTACGAGCAGTACTTC